This TCR beta chain was observed in a study of T-cell reconstitution after alpha-beta-depleted transplantation in children. Notes on the study in general: Diversity and T-cell counts at one year after transplant derived mostly from new T cells.

Preparation of the TCRbeta library used unique molecular identifiers. TCRdb re-called the PCR reads with MiXCR, one entry per CDR3 protein. Among a few hundred thousand distinct CDR3 sequences listed, 25% to 30% were seen once. Concerning this clonotype itself: The antigen is not known.

The CDR3 loop spans 14 amino acids. Germline CDR1 SGHRS, CDR2 YFSETQ. V was pared by 4 bases and J by 2 bases, with 12 bases between. J is TRBJ2-5 and V is TRBV5-1; TRBD1 is a possible D gene (6 bases). The sequencing here drew on PBMCs, taken before TCRalphabeta/CD19-depleted stem cell transplant. This sequence was found in a boy under two years old with Wiskott-Aldrich syndrome, due to receive a stem cell transplant. CDR3 protein: CASSRSGTQETQYF. The CDR3 coding sequence is TGCGCCAGCAGCCGATCCGGGACACAAGAGACCCAGTACTTC.